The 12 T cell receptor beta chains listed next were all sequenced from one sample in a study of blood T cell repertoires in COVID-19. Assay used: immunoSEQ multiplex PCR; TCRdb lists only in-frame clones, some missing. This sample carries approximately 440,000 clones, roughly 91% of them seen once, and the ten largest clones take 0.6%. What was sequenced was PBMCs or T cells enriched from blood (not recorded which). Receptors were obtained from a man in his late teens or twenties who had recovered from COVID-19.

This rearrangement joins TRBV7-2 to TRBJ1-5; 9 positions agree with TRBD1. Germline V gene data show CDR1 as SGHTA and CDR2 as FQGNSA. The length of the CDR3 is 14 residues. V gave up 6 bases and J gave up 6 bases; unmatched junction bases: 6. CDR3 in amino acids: CASSLTGGPQPQHF. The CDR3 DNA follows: TGTGCCAGCAGTCTGACAGGGGGTCCTCAGCCCCAGCATTTT.

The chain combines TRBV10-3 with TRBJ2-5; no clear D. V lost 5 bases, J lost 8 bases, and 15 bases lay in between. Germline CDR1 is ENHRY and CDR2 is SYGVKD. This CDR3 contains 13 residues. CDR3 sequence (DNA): TGTGCCATCAGTCCACACCCCGGAGAAACCCAGTACTTC. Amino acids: CAISPHPGETQYF.

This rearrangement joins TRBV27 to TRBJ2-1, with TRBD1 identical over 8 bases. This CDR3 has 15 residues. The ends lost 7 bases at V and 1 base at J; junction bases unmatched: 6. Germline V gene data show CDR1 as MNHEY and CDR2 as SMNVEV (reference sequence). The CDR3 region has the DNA TGTGCCAGCACCATAAGGACAGGGTCCTACAATGAGCAGTTCTTC. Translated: CASTIRTGSYNEQFF.

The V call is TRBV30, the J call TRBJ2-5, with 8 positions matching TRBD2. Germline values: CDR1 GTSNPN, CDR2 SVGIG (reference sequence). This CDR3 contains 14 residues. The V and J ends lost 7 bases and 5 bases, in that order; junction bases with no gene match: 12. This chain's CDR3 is CASHLSSGWETQYF. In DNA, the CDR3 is TGTGCCTCCCACCTGTCTAGCGGGTGGGAGACCCAGTACTTC. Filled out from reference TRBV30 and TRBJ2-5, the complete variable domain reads SQTIHQWPATLVQPVGSPLSLECTVEGTSNPNLYWYRQAAGRGLQLLFYSVGIGQISSEVPQNLSASRPQDRQFILSSKKLLLSDSGFYLCASHLSSGWETQYFGPGTRLLVL.

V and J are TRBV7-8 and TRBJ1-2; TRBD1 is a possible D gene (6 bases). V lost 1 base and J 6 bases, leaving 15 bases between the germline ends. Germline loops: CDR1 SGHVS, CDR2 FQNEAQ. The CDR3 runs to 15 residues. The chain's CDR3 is CASSLGVSDRHGYTF. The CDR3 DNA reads TGTGCCAGCAGCTTAGGGGTCTCGGACAGACATGGCTACACCTTC.

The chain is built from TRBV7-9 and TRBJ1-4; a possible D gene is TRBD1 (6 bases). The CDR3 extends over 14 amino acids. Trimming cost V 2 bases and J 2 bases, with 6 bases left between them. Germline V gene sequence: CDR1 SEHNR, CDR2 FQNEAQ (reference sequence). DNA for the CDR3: TGTGCCAGCAGCTTACAGGGGACTAATGAAAAACTGTTTTTT. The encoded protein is CASSLQGTNEKLFF.

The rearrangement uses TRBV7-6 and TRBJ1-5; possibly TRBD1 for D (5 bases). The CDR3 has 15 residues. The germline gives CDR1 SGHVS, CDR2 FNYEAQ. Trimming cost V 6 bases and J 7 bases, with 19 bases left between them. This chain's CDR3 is CASSPLGGVRQPQHF. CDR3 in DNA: TGTGCCAGCAGTCCACTCGGAGGGGTCAGGCAGCCCCAGCATTTT.

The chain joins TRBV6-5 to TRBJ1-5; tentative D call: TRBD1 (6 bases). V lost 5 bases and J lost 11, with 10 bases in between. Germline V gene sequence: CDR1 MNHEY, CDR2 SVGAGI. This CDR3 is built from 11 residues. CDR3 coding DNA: TGTGCCAGCAGTACTAGGACAGCCCAGCATTTT. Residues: CASSTRTAQHF.

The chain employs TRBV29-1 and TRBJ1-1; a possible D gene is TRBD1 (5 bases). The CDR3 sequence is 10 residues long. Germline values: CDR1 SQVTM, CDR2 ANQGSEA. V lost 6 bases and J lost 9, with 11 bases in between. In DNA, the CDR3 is TGCAGCGTAGCGACAGAAAAAGCTTTCTTT. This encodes CSVATEKAFF.

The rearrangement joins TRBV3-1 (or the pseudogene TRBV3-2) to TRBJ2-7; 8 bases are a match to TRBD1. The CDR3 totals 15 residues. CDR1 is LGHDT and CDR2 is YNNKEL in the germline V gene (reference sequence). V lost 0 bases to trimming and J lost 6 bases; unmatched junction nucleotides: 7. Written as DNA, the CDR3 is TGTGCCAGCAGCCAAGATCTCGCGACAGGGGCCGAGCAGTACTTC. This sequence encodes CASSQDLATGAEQYF.

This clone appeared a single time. CDR3 residues: CASSQRVSGANVLTF. Here the CDR3 DNA reads TGTGCCAGCAGCCAACGCGTGTCGGGGGCCAACGTCCTGACTTTC. V gene TRBV3-1 (or the pseudogene TRBV3-2) combines with J gene TRBJ2-6; D is undetermined. From germline, CDR1 is LGHDT and CDR2 YNNKEL (reference sequence). Trimming cost V 2 bases and J 4 bases, with 9 bases left between them. The CDR3 length is 15 residues.

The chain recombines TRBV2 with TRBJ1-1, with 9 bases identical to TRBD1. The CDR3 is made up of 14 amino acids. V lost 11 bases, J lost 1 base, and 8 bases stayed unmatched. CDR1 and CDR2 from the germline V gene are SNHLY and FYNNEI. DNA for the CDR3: TGTGCCTCGATTGACAGGGGGGGGAACACTGAAGCTTTCTTT. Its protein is CASIDRGGNTEAFF.